Shown below are 8 T cell receptor beta chains from a single sample sequenced in a study of blood T cell repertoires in COVID-19. Sequencing used immunoSEQ multiplex PCR; TCRdb keeps in-frame clones, though not all of them. The sample yields about 87,000 clones, more than 75% seen once. Sequenced sample: peripheral blood. The receptors derive from a woman older than 75 with acute or convalescent COVID-19.

The chain couples TRBV7-6 to TRBJ1-4, with TRBD1 matching over 10 bases. The CDR3 sequence is 19 residues long. The V gene's germline CDR1 is SGHVS and CDR2 FNYEAQ. The ends lost 0 bases at V and 2 bases at J; junction bases unmatched: 9. The CDR3 sequence: CASSLAPGQGRSTNEKLFF. The CDR3 DNA reads TGTGCCAGCAGCTTAGCGCCGGGACAGGGGCGGAGTACTAATGAAAAACTGTTTTTT.

This rearrangement joins TRBV7-2 to TRBJ1-1; D uncertain. Looked up from germline, CDR1 is SGHTA and CDR2 is FQGNSA. V dropped 2 bases and J dropped 11 bases, with 21 bases sitting between them. This CDR3 contains 15 residues. Here the CDR3 DNA reads TGTGCCAGCAGCTTAAATCGGGATTCCAAAGGATGGGCTTTCTTT. Encoded protein: CASSLNRDSKGWAFF.

DNA for the CDR3: TGTGCCAGCAGCTTGGTGGGGACAGATGGCTACACCTTC. Translating it yields CASSLVGTDGYTF. This chain connects TRBV5-4 to TRBJ1-2; 7 nucleotides match TRBD1. The CDR3 is 13 amino acids. Germline loops: CDR1 SGHNT, CDR2 YYREEE (reference sequence). V lost 0 bases, J lost 6 bases, and 2 bases stayed unmatched.

This clone was seen a single time. V usage is TRBV25-1 and J usage is TRBJ2-7, with 11 bases aligning to TRBD1. The CDR3 spans 14 residues. Losses at the gene ends were 4 bases for V and 2 bases for J; bases not matched to a gene: 1. CDR1 and CDR2 (germline): MGHDK, SYGVNS. CDR3 sequence: CASSGTGGTYEQYF. The CDR3 nucleotides read TGTGCCAGCAGTGGGACAGGGGGCACCTACGAGCAGTACTTC.

J is TRBJ1-3 and V is TRBV6-5, with 8 bases identical to TRBD1. Germline CDR1 and CDR2: MNHEY and SVGAGI. The CDR3 extends over 15 amino acids. With V trimmed by 6 bases and J by 3 bases, 7 bases remained unmatched. The CDR3 loop is CASSSPGTGGNTIYF. For the CDR3, the DNA is TGTGCCAGCAGCTCTCCCGGGACAGGTGGAAACACCATATATTTT.

The chain is built from TRBV29-1 and TRBJ2-1, with TRBD2 as a possible D gene (5 bases). The germline gives CDR1 SQVTM, CDR2 ANQGSEA. CDR3 length equals 12 residues. V was trimmed by 2 bases and J by 10 bases, leaving 12 bases between them. The CDR3 spells CSVESGFREQFF. The CDR3 region has the DNA TGCAGCGTTGAATCGGGATTTCGCGAGCAGTTCTTC.

The chain carries TRBV14 and TRBJ2-7, with a tentative D call TRBD1 (5 bases). CDR1 is SGHDN and CDR2 is FVKESK in the germline V gene. The CDR3 length is 15 residues. Trimming cost V 3 bases and J 2 bases, with 14 bases left between them. CDR3 amino acids: CASSHLPDRAYEQYF. The CDR3 DNA reads as TGTGCCAGCAGCCACCTACCCGACAGAGCCTACGAGCAGTACTTC.

This clone was counted only a few times. J is TRBJ2-1 and V is TRBV25-1; 7 positions match TRBD2. This CDR3 is 14 amino acids long. Germline CDR1 is MGHDK and CDR2 is SYGVNS. With V trimmed by 7 bases and J by 3 bases, 6 bases remained unmatched. The CDR3: CASTPSGHYNEQFF. CDR3 nucleotide sequence: TGTGCCAGCACCCCTAGCGGACACTACAATGAGCAGTTCTTC.